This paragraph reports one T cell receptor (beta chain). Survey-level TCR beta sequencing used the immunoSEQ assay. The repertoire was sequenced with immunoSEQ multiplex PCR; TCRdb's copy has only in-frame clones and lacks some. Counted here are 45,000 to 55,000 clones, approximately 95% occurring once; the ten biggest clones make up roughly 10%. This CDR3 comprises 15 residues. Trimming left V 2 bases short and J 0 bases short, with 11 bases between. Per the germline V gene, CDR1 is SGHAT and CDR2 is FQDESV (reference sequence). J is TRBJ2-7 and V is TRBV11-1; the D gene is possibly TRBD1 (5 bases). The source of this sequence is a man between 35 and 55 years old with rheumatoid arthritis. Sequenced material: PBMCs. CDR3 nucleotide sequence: TGTGCCAGCAGCTTAATGGTCCAGGGCTCCTACGAGCAGTACTTC. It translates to CASSLMVQGSYEQYF.